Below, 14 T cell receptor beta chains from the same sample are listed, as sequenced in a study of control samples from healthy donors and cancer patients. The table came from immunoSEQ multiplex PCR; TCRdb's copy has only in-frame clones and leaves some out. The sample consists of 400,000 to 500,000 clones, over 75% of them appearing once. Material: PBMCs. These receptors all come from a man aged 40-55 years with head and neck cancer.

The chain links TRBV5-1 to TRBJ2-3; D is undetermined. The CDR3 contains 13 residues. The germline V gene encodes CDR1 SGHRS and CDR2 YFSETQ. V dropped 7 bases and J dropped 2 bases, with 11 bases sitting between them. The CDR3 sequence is CASEGGNTDTQYF. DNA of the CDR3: TGCGCCAGCGAAGGTGGGAACACAGATACGCAGTATTTT.

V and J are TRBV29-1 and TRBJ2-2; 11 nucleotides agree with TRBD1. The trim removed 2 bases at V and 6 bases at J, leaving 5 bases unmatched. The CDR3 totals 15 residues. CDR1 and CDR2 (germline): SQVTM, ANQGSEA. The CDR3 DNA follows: TGCAGCGTTGAAAATCGGGGACAGGGGGCCGGGGAGCTGTTTTTT. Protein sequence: CSVENRGQGAGELFF.

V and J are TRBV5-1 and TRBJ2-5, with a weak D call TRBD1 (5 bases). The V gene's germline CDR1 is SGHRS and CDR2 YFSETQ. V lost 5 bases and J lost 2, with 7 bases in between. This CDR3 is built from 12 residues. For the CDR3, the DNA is TGCGCCAGCAGAAGGGGTCAAGAGACCCAGTACTTC. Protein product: CASRRGQETQYF.

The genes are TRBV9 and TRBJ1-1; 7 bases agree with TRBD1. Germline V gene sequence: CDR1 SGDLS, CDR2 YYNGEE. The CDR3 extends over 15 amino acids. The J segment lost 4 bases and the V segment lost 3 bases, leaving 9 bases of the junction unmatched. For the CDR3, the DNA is TGTGCCAGCAGCGCTCGACTAGACAGGGCCACTGAAGCTTTCTTT. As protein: CASSARLDRATEAFF.

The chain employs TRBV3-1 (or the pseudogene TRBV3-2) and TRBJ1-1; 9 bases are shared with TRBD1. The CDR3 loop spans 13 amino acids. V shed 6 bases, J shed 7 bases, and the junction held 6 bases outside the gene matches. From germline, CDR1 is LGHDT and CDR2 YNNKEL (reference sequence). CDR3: CASRLQGAVEAFF. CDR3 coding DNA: TGTGCCAGCAGACTACAGGGGGCGGTTGAAGCTTTCTTT.

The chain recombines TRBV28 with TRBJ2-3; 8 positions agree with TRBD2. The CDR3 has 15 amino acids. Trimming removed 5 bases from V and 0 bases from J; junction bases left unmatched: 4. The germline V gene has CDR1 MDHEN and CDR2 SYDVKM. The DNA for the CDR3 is TGTGCCAGCAGTATTAGCGGGAAGAGCACAGATACGCAGTATTTT. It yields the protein CASSISGKSTDTQYF.

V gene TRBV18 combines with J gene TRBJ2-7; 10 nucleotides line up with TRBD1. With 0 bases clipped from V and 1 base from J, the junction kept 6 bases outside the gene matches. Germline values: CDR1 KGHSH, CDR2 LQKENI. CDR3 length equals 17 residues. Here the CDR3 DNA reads TGTGCCAGCTCACCACCGAATTCGGACAGGGGGTCCTACGAGCAGTACTTC. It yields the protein CASSPPNSDRGSYEQYF.

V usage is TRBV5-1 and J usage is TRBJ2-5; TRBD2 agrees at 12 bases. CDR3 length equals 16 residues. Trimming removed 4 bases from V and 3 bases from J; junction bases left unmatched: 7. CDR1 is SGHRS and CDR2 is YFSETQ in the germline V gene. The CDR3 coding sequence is TGCGCCAGCAGCATAGGGACTAGCGGGTCAAAAGAGACCCAGTACTTC. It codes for CASSIGTSGSKETQYF.

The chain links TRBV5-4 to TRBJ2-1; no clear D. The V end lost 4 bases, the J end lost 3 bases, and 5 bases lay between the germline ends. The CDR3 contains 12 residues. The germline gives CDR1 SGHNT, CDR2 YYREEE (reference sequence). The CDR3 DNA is TGTGCCAGCAGCCCAGACTACAATGAGCAGTTCTTC. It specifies CASSPDYNEQFF. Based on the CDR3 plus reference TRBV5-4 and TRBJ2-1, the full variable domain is ETGVTQSPTHLIKTRGQQVTLRCSSQSGHNTVSWYQQALGQGPQFIFQYYREEENGRGNFPPRFSGLQFPNYSSELNVNALELDDSALYLCASSPDYNEQFFGPGTRLTVL.

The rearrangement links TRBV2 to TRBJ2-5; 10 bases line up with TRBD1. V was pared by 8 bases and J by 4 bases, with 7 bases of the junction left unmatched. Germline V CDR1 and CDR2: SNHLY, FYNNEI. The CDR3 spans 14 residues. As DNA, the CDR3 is TGTGCCAGCCGGGGGACAGGGGTCCGAGAGACCCAGTACTTC. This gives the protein CASRGTGVRETQYF.

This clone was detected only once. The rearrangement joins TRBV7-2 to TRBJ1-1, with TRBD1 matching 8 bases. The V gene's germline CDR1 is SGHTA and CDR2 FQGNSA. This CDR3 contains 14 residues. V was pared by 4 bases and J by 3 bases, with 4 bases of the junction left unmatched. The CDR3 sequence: CASSSQGAYTEAFF. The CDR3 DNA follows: TGTGCCAGCAGCTCTCAGGGGGCCTACACTGAAGCTTTCTTT.

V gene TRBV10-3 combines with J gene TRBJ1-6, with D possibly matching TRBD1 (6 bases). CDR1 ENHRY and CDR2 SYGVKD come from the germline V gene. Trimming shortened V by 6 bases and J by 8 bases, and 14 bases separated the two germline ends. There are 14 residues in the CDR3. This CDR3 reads CAIRKSGEDSPLHF. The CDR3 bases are TGTGCCATCAGGAAGTCAGGGGAGGATTCACCCCTCCACTTT.

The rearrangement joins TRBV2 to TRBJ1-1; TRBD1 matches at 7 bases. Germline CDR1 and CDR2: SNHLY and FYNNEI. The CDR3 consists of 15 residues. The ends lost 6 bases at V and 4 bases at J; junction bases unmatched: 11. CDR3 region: CASREGAAWGTEAFF. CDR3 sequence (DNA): TGTGCCAGCAGGGAGGGGGCCGCCTGGGGCACTGAAGCTTTCTTT.

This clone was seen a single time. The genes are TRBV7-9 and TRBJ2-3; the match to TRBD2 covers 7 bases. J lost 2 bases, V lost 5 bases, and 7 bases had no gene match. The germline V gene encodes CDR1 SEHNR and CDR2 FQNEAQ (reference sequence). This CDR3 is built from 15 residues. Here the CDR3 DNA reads TGTGCCAGCAGCCTAGGGCTAGCGGACACAGATACGCAGTATTTT. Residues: CASSLGLADTDTQYF.